Sequencing of this T cell receptor (beta chain) was carried out in a study of blood T cell repertoires in COVID-19. Across the study: Specimens from acute and convalescent COVID-19 originated in the United States, Italy and Spain. Sources were T cells, B-cell-depleted T cells, or PBMCs; the material itself was cDNA or gDNA.

The ends were cut back, 2 bases at V and 7 bases at J, with 7 bases in the middle. The germline gives CDR1 SGHDT, CDR2 YYEEEE. The CDR3 consists of 12 residues. Original methodology: How many nucleated cells were present was estimated from reference gene primer amplification. Data came from immunoSEQ multiplex PCR; TCRdb stores just in-frame clones and leaves some out. V and J calls plus clone size are reproduced from that table; the DNA served to infer D and trimming. The sample yields about 14,000 clones, roughly 73% seen once. This clone was seen a few times. This receptor was identified in a boy aged 2 to 9 with active or convalescent COVID-19. The specimen sequenced was peripheral blood. The V gene is TRBV5-6, the J gene TRBJ2-1; TRBD1 is a possible D gene (5 bases). The CDR3 loop is CASSFQGNEQFF. The CDR3 DNA follows: TGTGCCAGCAGCTTTCAGGGAAATGAGCAGTTCTTC.